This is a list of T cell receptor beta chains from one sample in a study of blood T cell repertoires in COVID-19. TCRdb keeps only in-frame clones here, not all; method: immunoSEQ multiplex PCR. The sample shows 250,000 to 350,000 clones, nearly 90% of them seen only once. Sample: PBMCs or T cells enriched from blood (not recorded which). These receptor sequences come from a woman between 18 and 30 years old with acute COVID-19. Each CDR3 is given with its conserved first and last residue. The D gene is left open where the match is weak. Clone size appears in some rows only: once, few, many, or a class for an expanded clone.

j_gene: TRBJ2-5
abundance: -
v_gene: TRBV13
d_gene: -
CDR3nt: TGTGCCAGCACCCGCGGGGAGACCCAGTACTTC
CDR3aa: CASTRGETQYF

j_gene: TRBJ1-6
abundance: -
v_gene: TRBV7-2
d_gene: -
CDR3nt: TGTGCCAGCAGCTTAGCGGGGGGTAATAATTCACCCCTCCACTTT
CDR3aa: CASSLAGGNNSPLHF

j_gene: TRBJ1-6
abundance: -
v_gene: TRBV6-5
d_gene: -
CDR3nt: TGTGCCAGCAGGGATAGGGGGTATAATTCACCCCTCCACTTT
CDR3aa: CASRDRGYNSPLHF

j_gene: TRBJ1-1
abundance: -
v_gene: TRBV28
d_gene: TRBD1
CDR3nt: TGTGCCAGCAGGGGGACAGGTTACAGGAACACTGAAGCTTTCTTT
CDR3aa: CASRGTGYRNTEAFF

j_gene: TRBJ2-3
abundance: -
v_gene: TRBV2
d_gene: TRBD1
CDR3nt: TGTGCCAGCACTAGGGACAGTAGCACAGATACGCAGTATTTT
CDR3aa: CASTRDSSTDTQYF

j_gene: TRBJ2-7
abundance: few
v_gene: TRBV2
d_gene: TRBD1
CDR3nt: TGTGCCAGCAGTGAATTTGGCAGGGGGTCCGGCGAGCAGTACTTC
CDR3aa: CASSEFGRGSGEQYF

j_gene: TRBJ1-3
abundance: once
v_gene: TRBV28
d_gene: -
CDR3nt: TGTGCCAGCAGTTCAAACTACAGGGACTCTGGAAACACCATATATTTT
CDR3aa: CASSSNYRDSGNTIYF

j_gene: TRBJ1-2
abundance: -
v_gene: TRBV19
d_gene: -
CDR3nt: TGTGCCAGTAGTCCCCTCCACCGTCCAGGGGAAAAGGATGGCTACACCTTC
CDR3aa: CASSPLHRPGEKDGYTF

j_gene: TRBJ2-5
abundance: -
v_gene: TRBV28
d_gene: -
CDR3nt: TGTGCCAGCACGGGGGAGAGGGAAGAGACCCAGTACTTC
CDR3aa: CASTGEREETQYF

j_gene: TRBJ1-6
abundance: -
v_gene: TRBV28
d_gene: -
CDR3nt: TGTGCCAGCAGTCCGACAGACCCACCCCTCCACTTT
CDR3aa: CASSPTDPPLHF

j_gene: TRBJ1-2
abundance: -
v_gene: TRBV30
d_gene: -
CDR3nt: TGTGCCTGGACCTCGGGGTTCGCAGGCTACACCTTC
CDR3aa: CAWTSGFAGYTF

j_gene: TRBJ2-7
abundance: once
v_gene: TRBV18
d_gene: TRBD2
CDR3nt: TGTGCCAGCTCATATCTAGCGGCCTCCTACGAGCAGTACTTC
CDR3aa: CASSYLAASYEQYF

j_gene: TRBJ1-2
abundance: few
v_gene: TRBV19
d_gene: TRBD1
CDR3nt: TGTGCCAGTAGTACCCAGACAGGGGTCTATGGCTACACCTTC
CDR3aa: CASSTQTGVYGYTF

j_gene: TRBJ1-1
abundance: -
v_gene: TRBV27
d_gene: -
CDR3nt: TGTGCCAGCACGGCGGGGATGAACACTGAAGCTTTCTTT
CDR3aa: CASTAGMNTEAFF

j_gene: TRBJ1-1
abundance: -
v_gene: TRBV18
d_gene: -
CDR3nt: TGTGCCAGCTCACCGATACAGGGGAACACTGAAGCTTTCTTT
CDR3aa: CASSPIQGNTEAFF

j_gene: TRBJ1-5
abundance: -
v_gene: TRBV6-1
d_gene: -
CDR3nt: TGTGCCAGCAGTGAACGACTGCTAGTCCCTGGCCTCTATAGCAATCAGCCCCAGCATTTT
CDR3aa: CASSERLLVPGLYSNQPQHF